This T cell receptor beta chain stems from a study of chemoradiotherapy in HPV16-positive cancers. Repertoires were generated with immunoSEQ multiplex PCR, while TCRdb's copy carries only in-frame clones and drops some. The table includes roughly 700 clones, around 90% detected once. Germline-derived CDR1 and CDR2 are MNHEY and SMNVEV (reference sequence). The V end was cut by 3 bases, the J end by 6 bases, with 15 bases between. The CDR3 length is 14 residues. The specimen was tumor tissue, collected from a patient who underwent chemoradiotherapy. The clonotype was recovered from a human donor with HPV-associated anogenital cancer. The chain carries TRBV27 and TRBJ2-7; maybe TRBD2 (7 bases). CDR3 residues: CASSLGGHPGEQYF. The CDR3 bases are TGTGCCAGCAGTTTGGGGGGGCACCCCGGCGAGCAGTACTTC.